A single sample is the source of the 30 T cell receptor beta chains below, sequenced in a study of blood T cells in healthy people across ages. Next came a second PCR, run for roughly 6 to 11 cycles, which used a sample-barcoded 5' primer along with a J-beta primer mix. In TCRdb, the 5' RACE reads were re-called with MiXCR into one record per CDR3 protein. The sample holds approximately 780,000 distinct CDR3 sequences; around 24% are singletons and the top ten take 3%. These data were also reused for a study on T cells of mothers and their children.

Sequenced: blood. These receptors originate from a boy younger than 18 in good health.

The chain has TRBV2 and TRBJ2-5; perhaps TRBD1 as D (6 bases). Germline V gene lookup returns CDR1 SNHLY and CDR2 FYNNEI. The V end was cut by 6 bases, the J end by 13 bases, with 24 bases between. This CDR3 contains 14 residues. Here the CDR3 reads CASSPRQGQGIRYF. CDR3 bases: TGTGCCAGCAGCCCCAGGCAGGGGCAGGGGATAAGGTACTTC. The full variable domain, completed using reference TRBV2 and TRBJ2-5, is EPEVTQTPSHQVTQMGQEVILRCVPISNHLYFYWYRQILGQKVEFLVSFYNNEISEKSEIFDDQFSVERPDGSNFTLKIRSTKLEDSAMYFCASSPRQGQGIRYFGPGTRLLVL.

This clonotype was counted only a few times. This sequence joins TRBV12-3 or TRBV12-4 and TRBJ2-5; 10 nucleotides align to TRBD2. Gene TRBJ2-1 matches the end of the DNA better, so the J call may be wrong. CDR3 size: 15 residues. The DNA for the CDR3 is TGTGCCAGCAGTTCCCAAGCGGGGGGGTACAATGAGCAGTTCTTC. This gives the protein CASSSQAGGYNEQFF.

In its sample, this clonotype was seen a few times. The chain couples TRBV29-1 to TRBJ2-5, with TRBD2 as a possible D gene (5 bases). Germline V gene sequence: CDR1 SQVTM, CDR2 ANQGSEA. V was pared by 6 bases and J by 4 bases, with 18 bases between. This CDR3 has 14 residues. The CDR3: CSVPSGGSRETQYF. CDR3 bases: TGCAGCGTACCAAGCGGTGGGTCCCGAGAGACCCAGTACTTC.

This clonotype was detected a few times. This rearrangement joins TRBV30 to TRBJ2-7, with D unresolved. With 1 base removed from V and 6 bases from J, the gap between germline ends came to 7 bases. The germline CDR1 and CDR2 sequences are GTSNPN and SVGIG (reference sequence). CDR3 length: 11 residues. The CDR3 reads CAWSDGSEQYF. CDR3 bases: TGTGCCTGGAGTGATGGATCCGAGCAGTACTTC. The complete variable domain, with remaining parts taken from reference TRBV30 and TRBJ2-7, reads SQTIHQWPATLVQPVGSPLSLECTVEGTSNPNLYWYRQAAGRGLQLLFYSVGIGQISSEVPQNLSASRPQDRQFILSSKKLLLSDSGFYLCAWSDGSEQYFGPGTRLTVT.

The genes are TRBV10-3 and TRBJ2-3, with TRBD1 matching 9 bases. Germline V gene lookup returns CDR1 ENHRY and CDR2 SYGVKD. The CDR3 runs to 17 residues. Losses at the gene ends were 2 bases for V and 1 base for J; bases not matched to a gene: 7. The CDR3 DNA is TGTGCCATCAGTGAGACACAGGGGGCGCATGGCACAGATACGCAGTATTTT. This translates into CAISETQGAHGTDTQYF.

The chain combines TRBV5-4 with TRBJ1-4, with 9 bases aligning to TRBD1. With 4 bases clipped from V and 1 base from J, the junction kept 14 bases outside the gene matches. This CDR3 spans 19 amino acids. Germline CDR1 is SGHNT and CDR2 is YYREEE (reference sequence). DNA of the CDR3: TGTGCCAGCAGCCCCGGGACAGGGAATTCCGGGGGAACTAATGAAAAACTGTTTTTT. Its translation: CASSPGTGNSGGTNEKLFF.

This clonotype was detected only a few times. This chain uses TRBV27 with TRBJ2-5, with a possible D match to TRBD2 (6 bases). The CDR3 sequence is 15 residues long. V gave up 5 bases and J gave up 9 bases, with 22 bases separating them. Germline loops: CDR1 MNHEY, CDR2 SMNVEV (reference sequence). CDR3 in amino acids: CASSPLPGPGGAQYF. The CDR3, as DNA: TGTGCCAGCAGTCCTCTACCCGGACCCGGCGGGGCCCAGTACTTC.

This clonotype occurred a few times. The rearrangement links TRBV9 to TRBJ2-1, with 10 bases matching TRBD2. The CDR3 extends over 16 amino acids. Per the germline V gene, CDR1 is SGDLS and CDR2 is YYNGEE. Trimming at V came to 0 bases and at J to 8 bases, leaving 8 bases not matched to a gene. The CDR3 sequence is CASSVVASGGADEQFF. CDR3 bases: TGTGCCAGCAGCGTAGTGGCAAGCGGGGGGGCCGATGAGCAGTTCTTC.

The chain joins TRBV6-6 to TRBJ1-6; D ambiguous. V shed 6 bases and J shed 9 bases, with 21 bases lying between them. The CDR3 spans 16 residues. CDR1 and CDR2 (germline): MNHNY, SVGAGI (reference sequence). The CDR3 protein is CASSRLPPRGPSPLHF. CDR3 nucleotide sequence: TGTGCCAGCAGCCGATTGCCCCCGAGAGGGCCTTCACCCCTCCACTTT.

The chain is built from TRBV9 and TRBJ2-7; tentative D call: TRBD2 (5 bases). The germline V and J ends were trimmed by 3 bases and 4 bases, with 17 bases remaining between them. This CDR3 has 15 residues. From germline, CDR1 is SGDLS and CDR2 YYNGEE. CDR3 nucleotide sequence: TGTGCCAGCAGCGCTTCACCGGACTCCCGATACGAGCAGTACTTC. Translated, it gives CASSASPDSRYEQYF. Full variable domain (outside the CDR3, taken from reference TRBV9 and TRBJ2-7): DSGVTQTPKHLITATGQRVTLRCSPRSGDLSVYWYQQSLDQGLQFLIQYYNGEERAKGNILERFSAQQFPDLHSELNLSSLELGDSALYFCASSASPDSRYEQYFGPGTRLTVT.

This clonotype was seen a few times. The V and J genes are TRBV7-2 and TRBJ2-1; D could derive from TRBD1 or TRBD2 (6 bases each). Matching the DNA end better, TRBJ2-7 makes the J call doubtful. Germline CDR1 is SGHTA and CDR2 is FQGNSA. The CDR3 loop spans 17 amino acids. The CDR3 sequence: CASSLDWGAGSSYEQYF. CDR3 DNA sequence: TGTGCCAGCAGCTTAGACTGGGGGGCGGGGAGCTCCTACGAGCAGTACTTC.

This clonotype was counted a few times. CDR3: CAGTYGFYGTDTQYF. The CDR3 nucleotides are TGTGCCGGCACCTATGGCTTTTACGGGACAGATACGCAGTATTTT. The chain uses TRBV12-3 or TRBV12-4 and TRBJ2-3; D remains ambiguous. The ends were cut back, 11 bases at V and 3 bases at J, with 21 bases in the middle. The CDR3 length is 15 residues.

The chain recombines TRBV27 with TRBJ2-7; D remains ambiguous. The CDR3 totals 13 residues. The germline gives CDR1 MNHEY, CDR2 SMNVEV (reference sequence). V lost 6 bases, J lost 0 bases, and 9 bases lay in between. DNA of the CDR3: TGTGCCAGCAGATCAGAGAGCTCCTACGAGCAGTACTTC. This encodes CASRSESSYEQYF.

Only a few counts were recorded for this clonotype. The chain uses TRBV3-1 and TRBJ2-5; the D is unclear. Germline V gene data show CDR1 as LGHDT and CDR2 as YNNKEL (reference sequence). Between the trimmed V and J ends, which lost 1 base and 0 bases, there was a span of 12 bases. There are 16 residues in the CDR3. The CDR3 DNA follows: TGTGCCAGCAGCCAAGGAGGAGCCTCCTACCAAGAGACCCAGTACTTC. Translating it yields CASSQGGASYQETQYF.

This clonotype occurred a few times. J is TRBJ2-1 and V is TRBV9, with a tentative D call TRBD2 (5 bases). Germline V lookup: CDR1 SGDLS, CDR2 YYNGEE. The length of the CDR3 is 18 residues. Deletions cut 1 base from V and 0 bases from J, with 17 bases between. The CDR3 DNA follows: TGTGCCAGCAGCGTATCTCGGACTCCCCTGGGCTCCTACAATGAGCAGTTCTTC. This sequence encodes CASSVSRTPLGSYNEQFF.

V is TRBV5-1 and J is TRBJ1-6, with D perhaps TRBD1 (5 bases). In germline, CDR1 is SGHRS, CDR2 YFSETQ. The CDR3 contains 18 residues. The ends were cut back, 4 bases at V and 3 bases at J, with 20 bases in the middle. The CDR3 sequence: CASSPGEGWGFYNSPLHF. The CDR3 nucleotides are TGCGCCAGCAGCCCTGGGGAAGGTTGGGGGTTCTATAATTCACCCCTCCACTTT. Supplemented by reference TRBV5-1 and TRBJ1-6, the full variable domain reads KAGVTQTPRYLIKTRGQQVTLSCSPISGHRSVSWYQQTPGQGLQFLFEYFSETQRNKGNFPGRFSGRQFSNSRSEMNVSTLELGDSALYLCASSPGEGWGFYNSPLHFGNGTRLTVT.

The V and J genes are TRBV9 and TRBJ1-1; D is unresolved. V shed 4 bases and J shed 4 bases, with 11 bases lying between them. CDR3 size: 13 residues. CDR1 SGDLS and CDR2 YYNGEE come from the germline V gene. In DNA, the CDR3 is TGTGCCAGCAGCCCAGAGGAGGTCACTGAAGCTTTCTTT. It translates to CASSPEEVTEAFF.

For this clonotype: Since no conserved phenylalanine or tryptophan closes the CDR3, a read error is the likely cause. The chain couples TRBV5-1 to TRBJ2-1, with a possible D match to TRBD2 (6 bases). The CDR3 contains 15 residues. Germline loops: CDR1 SGHRS, CDR2 YFSETQ. The germline V and J ends were trimmed by 0 bases and 4 bases, with 11 bases remaining between them. CDR3 bases: TGCGCCAGCAGCTTGGTGGAGGGAGCGTACAATGAGCAGTTCTCC. It encodes CASSLVEGAYNEQFS.

V is TRBV12-3 or TRBV12-4 and J is TRBJ1-3, with D maybe TRBD1 (6 bases). CDR3 size: 16 residues. The ends were cut back, 2 bases at V and 2 bases at J, with 13 bases in the middle. DNA of the CDR3: TGTGCCAGCAGTTTACAGGGGCACAGGGCTGGAAACACCATATATTTT. Protein sequence: CASSLQGHRAGNTIYF.

This clonotype was observed a handful of times. The J gene is TRBJ2-2, the V gene TRBV7-6, with 11 bases fitting TRBD1. This CDR3 is 18 amino acids long. The V and J ends lost 5 bases and 0 bases, in that order; junction bases with no gene match: 8. Germline-derived CDR1 and CDR2 are SGHVS and FNYEAQ. CDR3: CASSPPGQGASNTGELFF. As DNA, the CDR3 is TGTGCCAGCAGCCCTCCCGGACAGGGGGCTTCGAACACCGGGGAGCTGTTTTTT. Variable domain in full (rest from reference TRBV7-6 and TRBJ2-2): GAGVSQSPRYKVTKRGQDVALRCDPISGHVSLYWYRQALGQGPEFLTYFNYEAQQDKSGLPNDRFSAERPEGSISTLTIQRTEQRDSAMYRCASSPPGQGASNTGELFFGEGSRLTVL.

This clonotype appeared a few times. This chain links TRBV28 with TRBJ1-4, with TRBD1 matching 7 bases. With 1 base clipped from V and 7 bases from J, the junction kept 15 bases outside the gene matches. This CDR3 has 18 residues. From germline, CDR1 is MDHEN and CDR2 SYDVKM. The CDR3 DNA sequence: TGTGCCAGCAGTTTATCAGGGGGTCTGGGATCCCTCGGTGAAAAACTGTTTTTT. Amino acid sequence: CASSLSGGLGSLGEKLFF. Filled out from reference TRBV28 and TRBJ1-4, the complete variable domain reads DVKVTQSSRYLVKRTGEKVFLECVQDMDHENMFWYRQDPGLGLRLIYFSYDVKMKEKGDIPEGYSVSREKKERFSLILESASTNQTSMYLCASSLSGGLGSLGEKLFFGSGTQLSVL.

The genes are TRBV27 and TRBJ1-2, with D tentatively TRBD1 (6 bases). Germline V gene data show CDR1 as MNHEY and CDR2 as SMNVEV (reference sequence). The CDR3 runs 13 residues. V was pared by 6 bases and J by 4 bases, with 12 bases between. CDR3 sequence (DNA): TGTGCCAGCAGCATCGGACAGAGCTATGGCTACACCTTC. Encoded protein: CASSIGQSYGYTF.

The chain uses TRBV29-1 and TRBJ1-2; TRBD1 matches 7 bases. The CDR3 runs to 13 residues. The germline CDR1 and CDR2 sequences are SQVTM and ANQGSEA. V gave up 7 bases and J gave up 0 bases; unmatched junction bases: 5. The CDR3 DNA reads TGCAGCGCCCAGGGACAGTCTAACTATGGCTACACCTTC. Amino acids: CSAQGQSNYGYTF.

The chain has TRBV28 and TRBJ2-5; possibly TRBD2 for D (6 bases). Germline CDR1 MDHEN, CDR2 SYDVKM. There are 13 residues in the CDR3. With 7 bases removed from V and 5 bases from J, the gap between germline ends came to 14 bases. This CDR3 reads CASMFGRWETQYF. For the CDR3, the DNA is TGTGCCAGCATGTTCGGGAGATGGGAGACCCAGTACTTC. The full variable domain, completed using reference TRBV28 and TRBJ2-5, is DVKVTQSSRYLVKRTGEKVFLECVQDMDHENMFWYRQDPGLGLRLIYFSYDVKMKEKGDIPEGYSVSREKKERFSLILESASTNQTSMYLCASMFGRWETQYFGPGTRLLVL.

As DNA, the CDR3 is TGTGCCAGCAGCTTAGCGCGGGCTAGCGGGGACTACAATGAGCAGTTCTTC. Protein product: CASSLARASGDYNEQFF. The genes are TRBV7-9 and TRBJ2-1, with 9 bases matching TRBD2. This CDR3 contains 17 residues. The V segment lost 0 bases and the J segment 3 bases; nucleotides outside the gene matches: 6. The germline CDR1 and CDR2 sequences are SEHNR and FQNEAQ (reference sequence).

This clonotype turned up a few times. This chain links TRBV28 with TRBJ2-7, with a possible D match to TRBD2 (7 bases). There are 15 residues in the CDR3. V lost 10 bases and J 2 bases, leaving 21 bases between the germline ends. CDR1 is MDHEN, CDR2 SYDVKM, per germline. The CDR3 protein is CATRTRGGPTYEQYF. CDR3 DNA: TGTGCCACTAGAACGAGGGGGGGACCTACCTACGAGCAGTACTTC.

This clonotype was observed a few times. V gene TRBV29-1 combines with J gene TRBJ2-7; 8 nucleotides agree with TRBD1. Germline lookup yields CDR1 SQVTM and CDR2 ANQGSEA. J gave up 9 bases and V 5 bases, and 9 bases lay outside the gene matches. There are 12 residues in the CDR3. CDR3 DNA: TGCAGCGTTAATATTGGACAGGGTGGGCAGTACTTC. It codes for CSVNIGQGGQYF.

V usage is TRBV5-1 and J usage is TRBJ2-2; 9 bases line up with TRBD1. Germline loops: CDR1 SGHRS, CDR2 YFSETQ. There are 15 residues in the CDR3. V shed 7 bases and J 3 bases; nucleotides not matched to a gene: 7. CDR3 coding DNA: TGCGCCAGCCAACAGGGGGCACGGGACACCGGGGAGCTGTTTTTT. Amino acids: CASQQGARDTGELFF. The full variable domain, completed using reference TRBV5-1 and TRBJ2-2, is KAGVTQTPRYLIKTRGQQVTLSCSPISGHRSVSWYQQTPGQGLQFLFEYFSETQRNKGNFPGRFSGRQFSNSRSEMNVSTLELGDSALYLCASQQGARDTGELFFGEGSRLTVL.

The CDR3 DNA sequence: TGTGCCAGCAGGAAAACGGGGCCTAGGGGTGGCTACACCTTC. It codes for CASRKTGPRGGYTF. J is TRBJ1-2 and V is TRBV27, with a tentative D call TRBD1 (5 bases). Per the germline V gene, CDR1 is MNHEY and CDR2 is SMNVEV (reference sequence). V lost 6 bases and J 7 bases, leaving 18 bases between the germline ends. The CDR3 is 14 amino acids.

V usage is TRBV7-6 and J usage is TRBJ2-7; D call uncertain. Germline CDR1 SGHVS, CDR2 FNYEAQ. The CDR3 covers 14 residues. With 5 bases removed from V and 0 bases from J, the gap between germline ends came to 11 bases. The CDR3 DNA reads TGTGCCAGCAGCCCTGGACCGGTCTCCTACGAGCAGTACTTC. Its translation is CASSPGPVSYEQYF.